This note documents a single TCR beta chain sequence. Authors' data handling: From reference gene primer amplification, estimates of nucleated cell counts were derived. The method was immunoSEQ multiplex PCR; TCRdb's version includes in-frame clones alone and lacks a portion of them. The V and J calls and clone size were taken over from that table, and D and trimming were inferred from the DNA. The sample has around 260,000 clones, about 86% seen once. J gave up 3 bases and V 5 bases, and 4 bases lay outside the gene matches. The CDR3 sequence is 13 residues long. Germline V gene lookup returns CDR1 GTSNPN and CDR2 SVGIG (reference sequence). These data belong to a study of blood T cell repertoires in COVID-19. As for the study in general: The samples span acute and convalescent COVID-19 from the United States, Italy and Spain. Nucleic acid was either cDNA or gDNA, and it came from T cells, B-cell-depleted T cells, or PBMCs.

This receptor was identified in a man in his late teens or twenties with active or convalescent COVID-19. The sample consisted of peripheral blood. V and J are TRBV30 and TRBJ1-5, with TRBD1 matching 7 bases. The CDR3 reads CAWGDRVNQPQHF. In nucleotides, the CDR3 is TGTGCCTGGGGCGACAGGGTCAATCAGCCCCAGCATTTT.